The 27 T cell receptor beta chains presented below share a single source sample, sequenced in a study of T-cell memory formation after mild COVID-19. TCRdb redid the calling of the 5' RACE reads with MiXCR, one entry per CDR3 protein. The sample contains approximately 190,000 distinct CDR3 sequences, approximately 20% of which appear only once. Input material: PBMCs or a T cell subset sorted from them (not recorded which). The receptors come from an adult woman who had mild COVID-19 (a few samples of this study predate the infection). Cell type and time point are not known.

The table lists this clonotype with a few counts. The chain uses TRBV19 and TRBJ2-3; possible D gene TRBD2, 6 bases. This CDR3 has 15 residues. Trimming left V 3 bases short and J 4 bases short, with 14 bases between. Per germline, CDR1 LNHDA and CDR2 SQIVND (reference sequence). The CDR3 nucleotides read TGTGCCAGTAGTATCCGTGACGGGAGCGCAGATACGCAGTATTTT. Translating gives CASSIRDGSADTQYF.

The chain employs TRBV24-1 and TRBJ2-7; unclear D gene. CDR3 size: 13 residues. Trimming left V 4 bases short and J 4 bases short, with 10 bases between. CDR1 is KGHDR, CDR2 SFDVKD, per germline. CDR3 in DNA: TGTGCCACCAGTGACTCCGACCTGTACGAGCAGTACTTC. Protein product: CATSDSDLYEQYF.

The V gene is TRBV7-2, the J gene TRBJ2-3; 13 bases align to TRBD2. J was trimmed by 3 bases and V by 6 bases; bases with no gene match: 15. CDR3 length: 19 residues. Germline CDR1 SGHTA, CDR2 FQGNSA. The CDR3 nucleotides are TGTGCCAGCAGGTTACTCCGGACTAGCGGGAGCGGCGGAACAGATACGCAGTATTTT. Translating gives CASRLLRTSGSGGTDTQYF. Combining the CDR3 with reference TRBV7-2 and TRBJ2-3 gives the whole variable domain GAGVSQSPSNKVTEKGKDVELRCDPISGHTALYWYRQSLGQGLEFLIYFQGNSAPDKSGLPSDRFSAERTGGSVSTLTIQRTQQEDSAVYLCASRLLRTSGSGGTDTQYFGPGTRLTVL.

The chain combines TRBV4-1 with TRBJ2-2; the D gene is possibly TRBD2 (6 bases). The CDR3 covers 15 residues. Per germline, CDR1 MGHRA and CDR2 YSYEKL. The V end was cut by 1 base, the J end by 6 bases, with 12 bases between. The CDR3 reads CASSQVGGKAGELFF. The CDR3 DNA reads TGCGCCAGCAGCCAAGTCGGGGGTAAGGCCGGGGAGCTGTTTTTT.

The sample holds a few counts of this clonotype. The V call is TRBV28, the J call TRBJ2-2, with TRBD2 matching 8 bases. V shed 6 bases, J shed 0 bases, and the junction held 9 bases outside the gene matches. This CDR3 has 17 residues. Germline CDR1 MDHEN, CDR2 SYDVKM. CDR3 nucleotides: TGTGCCAGCAGGGAGTCTGGCGGGAGGCCGAACACCGGGGAGCTGTTTTTT. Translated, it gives CASRESGGRPNTGELFF. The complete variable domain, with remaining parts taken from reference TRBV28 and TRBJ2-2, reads DVKVTQSSRYLVKRTGEKVFLECVQDMDHENMFWYRQDPGLGLRLIYFSYDVKMKEKGDIPEGYSVSREKKERFSLILESASTNQTSMYLCASRESGGRPNTGELFFGEGSRLTVL.

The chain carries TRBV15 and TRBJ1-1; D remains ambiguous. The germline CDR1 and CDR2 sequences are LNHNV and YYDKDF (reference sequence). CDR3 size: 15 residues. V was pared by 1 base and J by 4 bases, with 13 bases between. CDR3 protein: CATSRAHSLSTEAFF. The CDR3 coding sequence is TGTGCCACCAGCAGAGCTCACAGCTTATCCACTGAAGCTTTCTTT. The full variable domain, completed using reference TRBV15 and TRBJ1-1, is DAMVIQNPRYQVTQFGKPVTLSCSQTLNHNVMYWYQQKSSQAPKLLFHYYDKDFNNEADTPDNFQSRRPNTSFCFLDIRSPGLGDTAMYLCATSRAHSLSTEAFFGQGTRLTVV.

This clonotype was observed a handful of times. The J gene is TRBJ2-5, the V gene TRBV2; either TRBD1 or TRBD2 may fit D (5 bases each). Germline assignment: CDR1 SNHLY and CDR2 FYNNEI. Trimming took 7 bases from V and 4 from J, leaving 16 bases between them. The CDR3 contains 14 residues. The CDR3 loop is CASTFAGGGETQYF. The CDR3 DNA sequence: TGTGCCAGCACCTTCGCCGGTGGGGGAGAGACCCAGTACTTC. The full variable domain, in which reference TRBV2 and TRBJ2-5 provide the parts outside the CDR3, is EPEVTQTPSHQVTQMGQEVILRCVPISNHLYFYWYRQILGQKVEFLVSFYNNEISEKSEIFDDQFSVERPDGSNFTLKIRSTKLEDSAMYFCASTFAGGGETQYFGPGTRLLVL.

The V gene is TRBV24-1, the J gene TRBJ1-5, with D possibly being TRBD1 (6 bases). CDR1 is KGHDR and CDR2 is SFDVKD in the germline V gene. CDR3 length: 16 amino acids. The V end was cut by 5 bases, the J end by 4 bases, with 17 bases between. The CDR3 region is CATSGTDRRFNQPQHF. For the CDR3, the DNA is TGTGCCACCAGTGGGACAGACAGGCGCTTTAATCAGCCCCAGCATTTT.

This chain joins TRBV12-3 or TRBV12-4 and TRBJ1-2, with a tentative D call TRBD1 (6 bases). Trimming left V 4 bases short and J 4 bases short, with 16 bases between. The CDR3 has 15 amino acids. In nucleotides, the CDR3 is TGTGCCAGCAGTTGGAAAGGACAGACATTCTATGGCTACACCTTC. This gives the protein CASSWKGQTFYGYTF.

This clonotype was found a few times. The CDR3 sequence is CASSLGQGGDYEQYF. In DNA, the CDR3 is TGTGCCAGCAGCTTAGGGCAGGGGGGAGACTACGAGCAGTACTTC. The chain combines TRBV7-6 with TRBJ2-7, with D maybe TRBD1 (7 bases). With 1 base removed from V and 3 bases from J, the gap between germline ends came to 13 bases. CDR1 and CDR2 (germline): SGHVS, FNYEAQ. CDR3 size: 15 residues.

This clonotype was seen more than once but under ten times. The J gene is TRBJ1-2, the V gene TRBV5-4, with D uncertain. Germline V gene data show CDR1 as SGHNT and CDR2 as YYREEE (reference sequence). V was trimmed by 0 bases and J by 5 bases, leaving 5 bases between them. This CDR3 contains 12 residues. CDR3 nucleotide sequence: TGTGCCAGCAGCTTGGAGGATTATGGCTACACCTTC. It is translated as CASSLEDYGYTF.

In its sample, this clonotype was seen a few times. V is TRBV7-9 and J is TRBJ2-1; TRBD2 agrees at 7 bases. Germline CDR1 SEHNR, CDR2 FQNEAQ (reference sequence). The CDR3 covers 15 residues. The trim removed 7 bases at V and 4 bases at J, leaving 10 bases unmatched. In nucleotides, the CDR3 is TGTGCCAGCACTTCGGGTAGCGGGCCTTACAATGAGCAGTTCTTC. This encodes CASTSGSGPYNEQFF.

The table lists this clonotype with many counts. The CDR3 protein is CASSLAARTDTQYF. CDR3 nucleotide sequence: TGCGCCAGCAGCTTAGCGGCCCGCACAGATACGCAGTATTTT. The chain links TRBV5-1 to TRBJ2-3; perhaps TRBD2 as D (5 bases). Germline V CDR1 and CDR2: SGHRS, YFSETQ. The CDR3 covers 14 residues. Trimming left V 2 bases short and J 1 base short, with 8 bases between.

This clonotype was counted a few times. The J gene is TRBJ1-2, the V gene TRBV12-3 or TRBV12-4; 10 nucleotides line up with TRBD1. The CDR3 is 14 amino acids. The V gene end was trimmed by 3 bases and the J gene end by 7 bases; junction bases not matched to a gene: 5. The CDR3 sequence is CASSFRDRGGGYTF. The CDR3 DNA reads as TGTGCCAGCAGTTTCAGGGACAGGGGAGGTGGCTACACCTTC.

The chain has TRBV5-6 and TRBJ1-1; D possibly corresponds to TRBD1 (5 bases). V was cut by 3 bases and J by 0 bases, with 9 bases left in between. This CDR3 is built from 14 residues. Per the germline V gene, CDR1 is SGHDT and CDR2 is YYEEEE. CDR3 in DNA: TGTGCCAGCAGCTGGCAGACAGTGAACACTGAAGCTTTCTTT. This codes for CASSWQTVNTEAFF.

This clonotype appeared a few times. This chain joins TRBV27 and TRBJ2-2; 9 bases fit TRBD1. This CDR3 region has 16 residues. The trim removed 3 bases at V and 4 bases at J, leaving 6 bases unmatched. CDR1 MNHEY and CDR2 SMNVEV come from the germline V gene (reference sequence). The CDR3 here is CASSLSGTGFTGELFF. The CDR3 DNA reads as TGTGCCAGCAGTTTGTCCGGGACAGGGTTCACCGGGGAGCTGTTTTTT.

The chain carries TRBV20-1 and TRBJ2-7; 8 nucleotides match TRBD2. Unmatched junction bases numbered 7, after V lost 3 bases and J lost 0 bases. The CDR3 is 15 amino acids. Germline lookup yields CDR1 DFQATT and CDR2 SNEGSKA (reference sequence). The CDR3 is CSARAASGHSYEQYF. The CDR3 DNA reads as TGCAGTGCTAGGGCAGCTAGCGGGCACTCCTACGAGCAGTACTTC.

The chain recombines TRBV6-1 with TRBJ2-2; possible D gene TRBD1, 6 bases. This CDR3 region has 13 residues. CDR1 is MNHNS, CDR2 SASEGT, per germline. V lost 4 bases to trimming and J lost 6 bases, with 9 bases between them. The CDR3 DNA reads TGTGCCAGCAGTGGGGGGCGCGCCGGGGAGCTGTTTTTT. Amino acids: CASSGGRAGELFF.

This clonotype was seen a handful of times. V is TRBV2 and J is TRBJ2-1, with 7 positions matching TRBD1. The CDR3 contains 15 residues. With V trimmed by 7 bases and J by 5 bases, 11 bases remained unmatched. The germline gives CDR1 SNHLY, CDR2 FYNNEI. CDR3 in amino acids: CASIKTGTANNEQFF. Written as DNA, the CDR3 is TGTGCCAGCATCAAAACCGGGACAGCAAACAATGAGCAGTTCTTC.

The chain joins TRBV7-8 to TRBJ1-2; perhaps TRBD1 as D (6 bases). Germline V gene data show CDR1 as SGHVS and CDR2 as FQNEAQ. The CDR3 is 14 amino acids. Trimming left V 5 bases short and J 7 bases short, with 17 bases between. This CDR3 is CASSLRTERVGYTF. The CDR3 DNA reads TGTGCCAGCAGCCTCAGGACAGAAAGGGTTGGCTACACCTTC.

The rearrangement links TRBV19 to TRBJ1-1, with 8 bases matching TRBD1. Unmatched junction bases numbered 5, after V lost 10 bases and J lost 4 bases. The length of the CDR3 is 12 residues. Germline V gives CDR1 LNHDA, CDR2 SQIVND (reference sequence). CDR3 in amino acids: CATRTGLTEAFF. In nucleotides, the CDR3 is TGTGCCACCCGGACAGGGCTCACTGAAGCTTTCTTT.

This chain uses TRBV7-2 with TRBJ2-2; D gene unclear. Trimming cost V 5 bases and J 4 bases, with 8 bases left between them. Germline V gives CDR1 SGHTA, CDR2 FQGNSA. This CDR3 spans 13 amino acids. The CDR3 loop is CASSRVGTGELFF. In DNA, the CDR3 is TGTGCCAGCAGCCGGGTCGGCACCGGGGAGCTGTTTTTT. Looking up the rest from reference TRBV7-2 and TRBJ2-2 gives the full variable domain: GAGVSQSPSNKVTEKGKDVELRCDPISGHTALYWYRQSLGQGLEFLIYFQGNSAPDKSGLPSDRFSAERTGGSVSTLTIQRTQQEDSAVYLCASSRVGTGELFFGEGSRLTVL.

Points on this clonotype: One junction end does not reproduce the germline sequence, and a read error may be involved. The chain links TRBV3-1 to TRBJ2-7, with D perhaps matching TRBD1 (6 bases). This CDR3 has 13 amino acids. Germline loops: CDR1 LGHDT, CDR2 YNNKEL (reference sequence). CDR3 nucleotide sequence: TGTGCCAGCAGCCAAGGGGTACAGGGTGGAACCCTATTC. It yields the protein CASSQGVQGGTLF.

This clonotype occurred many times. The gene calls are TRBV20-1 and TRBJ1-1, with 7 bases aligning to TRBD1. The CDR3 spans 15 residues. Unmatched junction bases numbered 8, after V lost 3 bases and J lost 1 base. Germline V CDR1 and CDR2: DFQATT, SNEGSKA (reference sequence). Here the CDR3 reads CSARSGGMRNTEAFF. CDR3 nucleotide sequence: TGCAGTGCTAGGTCAGGGGGAATGCGGAACACTGAAGCTTTCTTT.

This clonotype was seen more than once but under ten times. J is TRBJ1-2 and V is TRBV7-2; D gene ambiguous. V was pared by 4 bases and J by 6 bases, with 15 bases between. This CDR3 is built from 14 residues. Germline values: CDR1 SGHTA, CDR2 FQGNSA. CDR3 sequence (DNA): TGTGCCAGCAGCTCCCCGGTAGGGCCCGATGGCTACACCTTC. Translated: CASSSPVGPDGYTF.

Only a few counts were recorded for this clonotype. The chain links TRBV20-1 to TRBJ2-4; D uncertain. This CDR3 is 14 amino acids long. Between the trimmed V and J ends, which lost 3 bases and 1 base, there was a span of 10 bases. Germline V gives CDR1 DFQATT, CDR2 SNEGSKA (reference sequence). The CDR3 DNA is TGCAGTGCTAGTAAGGGTTGGGCCAAAAACATTCAGTACTTC. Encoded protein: CSASKGWAKNIQYF.

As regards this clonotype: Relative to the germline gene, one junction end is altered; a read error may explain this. Here the CDR3 DNA reads TGTGCCATCAGTGACGAGCGGATCGGGGCTAACTACGAGCAGTACTTC. Its translation is CAISDERIGANYEQYF. The chain carries TRBV25-1 and TRBJ2-7; TRBD1 or TRBD2 may be the D gene (5 bases each). CDR3 length equals 16 residues. Germline CDR1 MGHDK, CDR2 SYGVNS.